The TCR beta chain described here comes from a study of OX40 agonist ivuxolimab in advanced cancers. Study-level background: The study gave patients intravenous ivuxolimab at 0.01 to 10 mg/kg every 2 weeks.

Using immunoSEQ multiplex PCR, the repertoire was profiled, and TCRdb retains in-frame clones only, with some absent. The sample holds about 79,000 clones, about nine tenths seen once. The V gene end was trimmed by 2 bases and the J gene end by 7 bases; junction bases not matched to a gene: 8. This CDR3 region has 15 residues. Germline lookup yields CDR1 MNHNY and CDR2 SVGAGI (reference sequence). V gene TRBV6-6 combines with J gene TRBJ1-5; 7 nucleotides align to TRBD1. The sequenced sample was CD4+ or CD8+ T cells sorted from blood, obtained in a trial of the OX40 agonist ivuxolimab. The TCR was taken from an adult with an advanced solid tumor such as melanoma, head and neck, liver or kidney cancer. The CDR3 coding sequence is TGTGCCAGCAGTTACACTGCAGGGGGAGGCCAGCCCCAGCATTTT. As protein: CASSYTAGGGQPQHF.